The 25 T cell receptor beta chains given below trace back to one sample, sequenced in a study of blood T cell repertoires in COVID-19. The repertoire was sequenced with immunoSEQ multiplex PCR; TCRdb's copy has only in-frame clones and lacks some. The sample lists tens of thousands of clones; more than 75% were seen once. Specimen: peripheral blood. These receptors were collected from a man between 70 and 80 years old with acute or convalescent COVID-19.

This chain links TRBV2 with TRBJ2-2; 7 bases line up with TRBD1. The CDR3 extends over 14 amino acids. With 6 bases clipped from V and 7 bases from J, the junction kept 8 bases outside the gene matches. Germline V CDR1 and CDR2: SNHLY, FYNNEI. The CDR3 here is CASSPGQGVGELFF. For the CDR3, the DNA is TGTGCCAGCAGCCCCGGGCAGGGGGTCGGGGAGCTGTTTTTT.

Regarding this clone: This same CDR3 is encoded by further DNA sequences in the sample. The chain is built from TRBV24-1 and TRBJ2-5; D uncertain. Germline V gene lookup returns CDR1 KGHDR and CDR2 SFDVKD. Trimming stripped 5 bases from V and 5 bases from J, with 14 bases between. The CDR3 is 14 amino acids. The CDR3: CATSGTYGRETQYF. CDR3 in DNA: TGTGCCACCAGTGGCACCTATGGCAGGGAGACCCAGTACTTC.

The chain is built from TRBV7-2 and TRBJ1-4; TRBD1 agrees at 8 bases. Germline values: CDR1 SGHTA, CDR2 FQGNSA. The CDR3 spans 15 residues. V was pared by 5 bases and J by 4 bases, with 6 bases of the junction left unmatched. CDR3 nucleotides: TGTGCCAGCAGCCCGGGACAGGCACGTAATGAAAAACTGTTTTTT. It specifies CASSPGQARNEKLFF. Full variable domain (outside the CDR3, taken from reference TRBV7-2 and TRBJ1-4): GAGVSQSPSNKVTEKGKDVELRCDPISGHTALYWYRQSLGQGLEFLIYFQGNSAPDKSGLPSDRFSAERTGGSVSTLTIQRTQQEDSAVYLCASSPGQARNEKLFFGSGTQLSVL.

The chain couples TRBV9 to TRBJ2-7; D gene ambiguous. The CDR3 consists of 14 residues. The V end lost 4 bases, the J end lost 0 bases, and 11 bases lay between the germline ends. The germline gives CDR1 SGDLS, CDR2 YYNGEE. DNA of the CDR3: TGTGCCAGCAGCCCACTTAGAACCTCCTACGAGCAGTACTTC. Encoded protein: CASSPLRTSYEQYF.

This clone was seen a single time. CDR3 sequence (DNA): TGTGCCAGCAGCCCCGGACTAGCGGGGGGAGAGACCCAGTACTTC. Its translation is CASSPGLAGGETQYF. The rearrangement links TRBV7-3 to TRBJ2-5; TRBD2 aligns across 14 bases. Germline-derived CDR1 and CDR2 are SGHTA and FQGTGA. V shed 5 bases and J 4 bases; nucleotides not matched to a gene: 3. This CDR3 contains 15 residues. Complete variable domain (other parts from reference TRBV7-3 and TRBJ2-5): GAGVSQTPSNKVTEKGKYVELRCDPISGHTALYWYRQSLGQGPEFLIYFQGTGAADDSGLPNDRFFAVRPEGSVSTLKIQRTERGDSAVYLCASSPGLAGGETQYFGPGTRLLVL.

The CDR3 sequence is CASSEGDRSTDTQYF. CDR3 nucleotide sequence: TGTGCCAGCAGTGAAGGGGACAGGAGCACAGATACGCAGTATTTT. The gene calls are TRBV6-1 and TRBJ2-3; TRBD1 matches at 8 bases. V lost 1 base to trimming and J lost 0 bases; unmatched junction nucleotides: 0. The CDR3 covers 15 residues. The germline gives CDR1 MNHNS, CDR2 SASEGT.

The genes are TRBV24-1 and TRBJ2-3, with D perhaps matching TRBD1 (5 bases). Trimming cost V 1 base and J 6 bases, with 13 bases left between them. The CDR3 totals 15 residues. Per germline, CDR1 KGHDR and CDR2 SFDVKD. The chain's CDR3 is CATSDFAGPRDTQYF. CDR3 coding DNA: TGTGCCACCAGTGATTTTGCAGGGCCTAGGGATACGCAGTATTTT.

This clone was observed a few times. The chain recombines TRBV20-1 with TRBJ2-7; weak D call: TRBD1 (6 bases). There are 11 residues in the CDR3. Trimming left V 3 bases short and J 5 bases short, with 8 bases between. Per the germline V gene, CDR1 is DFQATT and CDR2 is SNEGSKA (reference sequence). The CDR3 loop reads CSARSGDEQYV. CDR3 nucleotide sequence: TGCAGTGCTAGGTCAGGGGACGAGCAGTACGTC.

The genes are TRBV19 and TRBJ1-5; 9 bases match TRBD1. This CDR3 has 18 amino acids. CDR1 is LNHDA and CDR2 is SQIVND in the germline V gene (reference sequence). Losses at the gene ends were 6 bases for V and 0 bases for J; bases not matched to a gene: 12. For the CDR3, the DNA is TGTGCCAGTAGGCCAAGGCCGGACAGGGGTACTAGCAATCAGCCCCAGCATTTT. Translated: CASRPRPDRGTSNQPQHF.

CDR3 DNA: TGCAGCGGGATAGGGGAGGCCCCTGAAGCTTTCTTT. Amino acid sequence: CSGIGEAPEAFF. This chain uses TRBV29-1 with TRBJ1-1; maybe TRBD1 (5 bases). Per the germline V gene, CDR1 is SQVTM and CDR2 is ANQGSEA. The CDR3 runs 12 residues. V was pared by 7 bases and J by 6 bases, with 15 bases between.

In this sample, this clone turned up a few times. CDR3 loop: CASSAYREGSPLHF. Here the CDR3 DNA reads TGTGCCAGCAGTGCCTACAGGGAGGGTTCACCCCTCCACTTT. The chain links TRBV27 to TRBJ1-6; perhaps TRBD1 as D (6 bases). Trimming removed 5 bases at V and 9 bases at J, with 14 bases between. This CDR3 is built from 14 residues. In germline, CDR1 is MNHEY, CDR2 SMNVEV (reference sequence).

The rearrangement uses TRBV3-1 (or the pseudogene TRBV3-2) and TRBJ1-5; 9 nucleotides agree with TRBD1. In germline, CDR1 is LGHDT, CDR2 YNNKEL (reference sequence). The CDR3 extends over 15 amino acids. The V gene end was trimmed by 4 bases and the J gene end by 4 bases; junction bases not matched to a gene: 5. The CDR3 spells CASSPRTGDNQPQHF. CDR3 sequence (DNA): TGTGCCAGCAGCCCTCGGACAGGGGATAATCAGCCCCAGCATTTT.

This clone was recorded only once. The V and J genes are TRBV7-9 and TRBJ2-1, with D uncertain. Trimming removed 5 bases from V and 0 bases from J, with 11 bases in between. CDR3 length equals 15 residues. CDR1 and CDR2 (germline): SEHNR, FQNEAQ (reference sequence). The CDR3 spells CASSLDSSSYNEQFF. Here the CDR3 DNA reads TGTGCCAGCAGCCTAGACTCGAGCTCCTACAATGAGCAGTTCTTC.

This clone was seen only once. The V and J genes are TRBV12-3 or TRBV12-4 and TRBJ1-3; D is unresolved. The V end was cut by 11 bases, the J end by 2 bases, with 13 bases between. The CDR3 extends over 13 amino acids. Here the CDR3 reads CALARTTGNTIYF. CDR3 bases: TGTGCCCTCGCCCGGACTACTGGAAACACCATATATTTT.

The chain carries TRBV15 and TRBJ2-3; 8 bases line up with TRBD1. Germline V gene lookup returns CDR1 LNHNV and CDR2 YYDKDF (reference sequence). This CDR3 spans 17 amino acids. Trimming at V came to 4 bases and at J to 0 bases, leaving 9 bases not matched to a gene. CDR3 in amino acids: CATSTDYRGSSTDTQYF. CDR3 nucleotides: TGTGCCACCAGCACCGATTACAGGGGGAGCAGCACAGATACGCAGTATTTT.

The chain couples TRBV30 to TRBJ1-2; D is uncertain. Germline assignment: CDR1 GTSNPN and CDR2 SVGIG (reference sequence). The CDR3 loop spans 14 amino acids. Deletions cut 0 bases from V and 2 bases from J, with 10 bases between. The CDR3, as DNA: TGTGCCTGGAGTGTATCCCCCGGGAACTATGGCTACACCTTC. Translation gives CAWSVSPGNYGYTF.

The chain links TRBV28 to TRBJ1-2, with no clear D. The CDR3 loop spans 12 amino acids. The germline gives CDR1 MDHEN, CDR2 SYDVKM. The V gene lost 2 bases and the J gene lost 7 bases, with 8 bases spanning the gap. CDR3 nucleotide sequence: TGTGCCAGCAGTTTAGCCAGGTTTGGCTACACCTTC. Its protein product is CASSLARFGYTF.

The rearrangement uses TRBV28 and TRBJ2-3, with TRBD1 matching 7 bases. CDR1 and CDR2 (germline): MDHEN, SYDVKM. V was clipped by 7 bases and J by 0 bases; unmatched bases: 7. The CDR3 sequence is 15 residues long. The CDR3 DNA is TGTGCCAGCAAAATCACAGGGGCGAGCACAGATACGCAGTATTTT. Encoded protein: CASKITGASTDTQYF.

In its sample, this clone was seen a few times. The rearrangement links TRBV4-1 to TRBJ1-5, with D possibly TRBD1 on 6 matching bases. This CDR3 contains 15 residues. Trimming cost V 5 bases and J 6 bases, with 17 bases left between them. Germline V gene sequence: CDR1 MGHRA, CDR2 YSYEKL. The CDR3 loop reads CASSEGRGGGQPQHF. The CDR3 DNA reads TGCGCCAGCAGCGAAGGGAGGGGGGGTGGTCAGCCCCAGCATTTT.

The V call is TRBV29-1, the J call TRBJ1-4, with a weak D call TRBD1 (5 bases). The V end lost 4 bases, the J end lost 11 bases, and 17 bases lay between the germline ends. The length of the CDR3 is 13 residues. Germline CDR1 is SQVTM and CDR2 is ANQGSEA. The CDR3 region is CSVGDSDLEKLFF. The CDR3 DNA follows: TGCAGCGTTGGAGACAGTGATTTGGAGAAACTGTTTTTT.

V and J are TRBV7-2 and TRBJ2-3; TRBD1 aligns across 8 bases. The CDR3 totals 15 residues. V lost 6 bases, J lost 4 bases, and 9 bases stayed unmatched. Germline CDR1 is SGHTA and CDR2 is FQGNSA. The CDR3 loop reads CASSYDRGSSDTQYF. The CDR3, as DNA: TGTGCCAGCAGTTACGACAGGGGAAGTTCAGATACGCAGTATTTT.

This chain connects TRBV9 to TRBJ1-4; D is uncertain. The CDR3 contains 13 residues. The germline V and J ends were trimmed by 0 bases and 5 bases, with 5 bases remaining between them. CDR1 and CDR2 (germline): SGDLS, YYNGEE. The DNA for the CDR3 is TGTGCCAGCAGCGTAGATACAAATGAAAAACTGTTTTTT. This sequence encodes CASSVDTNEKLFF.

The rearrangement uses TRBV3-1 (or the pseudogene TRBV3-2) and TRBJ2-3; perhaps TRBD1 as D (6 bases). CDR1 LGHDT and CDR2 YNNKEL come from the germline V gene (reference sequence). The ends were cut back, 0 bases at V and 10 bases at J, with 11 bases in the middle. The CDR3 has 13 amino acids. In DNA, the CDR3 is TGTGCCAGCAGCCAAGAGACAGGCGGCGCGCAGTATTTT. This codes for CASSQETGGAQYF.

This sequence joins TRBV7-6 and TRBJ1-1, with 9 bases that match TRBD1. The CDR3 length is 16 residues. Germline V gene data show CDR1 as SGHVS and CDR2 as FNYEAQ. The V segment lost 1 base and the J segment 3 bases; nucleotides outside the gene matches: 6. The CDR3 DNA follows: TGTGCCAGCAGCTTAGGTACAGGGGGCCAGTACACTGAAGCTTTCTTT. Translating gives CASSLGTGGQYTEAFF.

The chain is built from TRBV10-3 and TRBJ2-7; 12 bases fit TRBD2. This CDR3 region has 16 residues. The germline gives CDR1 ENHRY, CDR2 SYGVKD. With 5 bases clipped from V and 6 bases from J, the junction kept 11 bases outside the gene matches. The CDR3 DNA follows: TGTGCCATCAGTCCAGGACTAGCGGGGTCGCTGCGCGAGCAGTACGTC. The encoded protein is CAISPGLAGSLREQYV.